The clone carrying this T cell receptor (beta chain) came up a few times. All TCR cDNA molecules were individually tagged with a unique molecular identifier. TCRdb analysed the 5' RACE reads with MiXCR anew, one entry per CDR3 protein. The sample holds about 48,000 distinct CDR3 sequences; approximately 5% are singletons and the top ten take more than 9.5%. Looked up from germline, CDR1 is KGHSH and CDR2 is LQKENI. There are 12 residues in the CDR3. V was trimmed by 6 bases and J by 8 bases, leaving 11 bases between them. The time point denotes: sample taken at primary tumor resection. The donors, approximately 66 patients with untreated early-stage non-small cell lung cancer, provided the samples. Frozen PBMC, nontumor lung or tumor provided whole RNA, which was sequenced unsorted. The source of the sample is a study of spatial heterogeneity in lung cancer. Study-level background: Raw reads showed each unique TCR and UMI combination turning up more than ten times on average.

The J gene is TRBJ2-1, the V gene TRBV18; no definite D call. This clonotype originated in a male donor with early-stage non-small cell lung cancer. The sample here was PBMCs, taken at surgery. CDR3 residues: CASSPLRDEQFF. The DNA for the CDR3 is TGTGCCAGCTCCCCCCTCCGGGATGAGCAGTTCTTC.